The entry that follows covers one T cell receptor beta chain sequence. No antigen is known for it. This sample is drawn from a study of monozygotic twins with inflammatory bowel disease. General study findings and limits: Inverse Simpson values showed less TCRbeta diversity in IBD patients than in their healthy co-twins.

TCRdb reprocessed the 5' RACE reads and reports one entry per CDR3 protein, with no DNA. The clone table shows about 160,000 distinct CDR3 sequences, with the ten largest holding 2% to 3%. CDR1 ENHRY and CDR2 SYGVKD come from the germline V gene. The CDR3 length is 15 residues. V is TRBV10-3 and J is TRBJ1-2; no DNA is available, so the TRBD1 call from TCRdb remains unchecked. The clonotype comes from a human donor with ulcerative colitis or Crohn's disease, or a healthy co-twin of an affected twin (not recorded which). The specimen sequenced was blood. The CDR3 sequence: CAISESPTGSYGYTF.